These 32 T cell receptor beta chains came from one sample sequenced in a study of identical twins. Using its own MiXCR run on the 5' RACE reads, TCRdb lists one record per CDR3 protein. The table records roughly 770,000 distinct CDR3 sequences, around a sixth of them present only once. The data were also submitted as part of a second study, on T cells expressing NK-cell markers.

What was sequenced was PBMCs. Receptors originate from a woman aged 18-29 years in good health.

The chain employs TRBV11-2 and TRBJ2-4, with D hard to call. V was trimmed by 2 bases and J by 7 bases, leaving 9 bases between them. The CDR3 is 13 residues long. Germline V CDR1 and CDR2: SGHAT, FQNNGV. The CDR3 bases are TGTGCCAGCAGCTTAAGGGTGAGGAACATTCAGTACTTC. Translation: CASSLRVRNIQYF.

The CDR3 DNA reads TGCGCCAGCAGCCAAGATGGGGGAGGGCGCAATGAGCAGTTCTTC. It encodes CASSQDGGGRNEQFF. V gene TRBV4-3 combines with J gene TRBJ2-1; 7 bases agree with TRBD2. The CDR3 sequence is 15 residues long. Per germline, CDR1 LGHNA and CDR2 YSLEER. The ends lost 0 bases at V and 6 bases at J; junction bases unmatched: 5.

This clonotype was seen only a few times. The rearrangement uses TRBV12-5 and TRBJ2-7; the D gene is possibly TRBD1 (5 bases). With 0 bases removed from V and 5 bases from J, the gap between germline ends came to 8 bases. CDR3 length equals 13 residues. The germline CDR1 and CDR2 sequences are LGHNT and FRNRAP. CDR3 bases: TGTGCTAGTGGTTTGGTTGGGGCGCACGAGCAGTACTTC. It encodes CASGLVGAHEQYF.

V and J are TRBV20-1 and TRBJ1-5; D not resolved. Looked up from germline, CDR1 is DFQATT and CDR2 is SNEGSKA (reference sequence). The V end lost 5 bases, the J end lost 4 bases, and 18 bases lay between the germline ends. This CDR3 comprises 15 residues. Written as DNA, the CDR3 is TGCAGTGCTCGCCCAATGGAGGACCTGAATCAGCCCCAGCATTTT. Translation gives CSARPMEDLNQPQHF.

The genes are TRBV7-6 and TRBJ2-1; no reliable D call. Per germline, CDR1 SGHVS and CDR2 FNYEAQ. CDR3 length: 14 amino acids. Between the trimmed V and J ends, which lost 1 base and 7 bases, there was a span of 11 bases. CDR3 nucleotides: TGTGCCAGCAGCTTAGGAGGCGCAGATAATGAGCAGTTCTTC. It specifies CASSLGGADNEQFF.

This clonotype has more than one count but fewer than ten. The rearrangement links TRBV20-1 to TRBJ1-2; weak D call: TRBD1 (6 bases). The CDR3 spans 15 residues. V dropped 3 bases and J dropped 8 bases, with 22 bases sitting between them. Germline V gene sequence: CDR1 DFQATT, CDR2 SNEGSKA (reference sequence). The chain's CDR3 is CSASATGSTWRGYTF. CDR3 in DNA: TGCAGTGCTAGTGCGACAGGCTCGACTTGGCGCGGCTACACCTTC.

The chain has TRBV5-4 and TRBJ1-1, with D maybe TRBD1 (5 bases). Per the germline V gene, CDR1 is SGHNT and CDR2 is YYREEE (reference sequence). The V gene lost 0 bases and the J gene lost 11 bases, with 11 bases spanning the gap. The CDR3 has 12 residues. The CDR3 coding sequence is TGTGCCAGCAGCTTGGTGGCGGGGGATGCTTTCTTT. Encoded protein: CASSLVAGDAFF.

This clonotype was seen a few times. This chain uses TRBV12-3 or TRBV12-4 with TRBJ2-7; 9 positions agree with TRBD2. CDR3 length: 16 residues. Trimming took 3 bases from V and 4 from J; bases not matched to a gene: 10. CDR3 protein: CASSFHPASGTYEQYF. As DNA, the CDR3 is TGTGCCAGCAGTTTCCACCCGGCTAGCGGGACTTACGAGCAGTACTTC.

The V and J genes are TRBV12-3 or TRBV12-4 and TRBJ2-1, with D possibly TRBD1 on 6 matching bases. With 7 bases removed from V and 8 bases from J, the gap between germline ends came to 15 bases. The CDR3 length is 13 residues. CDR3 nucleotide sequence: TGTGCCAGCACCCCCGAACAGGGCGATGAGCAGTTCTTC. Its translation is CASTPEQGDEQFF.

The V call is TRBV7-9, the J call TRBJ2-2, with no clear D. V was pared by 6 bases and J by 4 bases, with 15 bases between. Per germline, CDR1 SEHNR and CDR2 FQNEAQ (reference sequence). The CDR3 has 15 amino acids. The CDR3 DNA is TGTGCCAGCAGACGGCGCGGTTCAGGCACCGGGGAGCTGTTTTTT. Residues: CASRRRGSGTGELFF. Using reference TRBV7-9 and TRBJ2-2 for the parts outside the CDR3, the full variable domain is DTGVSQNPRHKITKRGQNVTFRCDPISEHNRLYWYRQTLGQGPEFLTYFQNEAQLEKSRLLSDRFSAERPKGSFSTLEIQRTEQGDSAMYLCASRRRGSGTGELFFGEGSRLTVL.

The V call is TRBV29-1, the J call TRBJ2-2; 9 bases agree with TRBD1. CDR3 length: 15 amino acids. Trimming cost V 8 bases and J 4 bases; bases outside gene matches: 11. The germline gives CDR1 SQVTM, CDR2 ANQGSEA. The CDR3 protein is CSPSRDREVTGELFF. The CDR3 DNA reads TGCAGCCCCTCCCGGGACAGGGAGGTCACCGGGGAGCTGTTTTTT.

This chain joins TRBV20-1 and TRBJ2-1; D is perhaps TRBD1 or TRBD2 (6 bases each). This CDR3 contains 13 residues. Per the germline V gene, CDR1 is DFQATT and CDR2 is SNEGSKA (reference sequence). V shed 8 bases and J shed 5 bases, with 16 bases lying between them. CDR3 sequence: CSSFGGRNNEQFF. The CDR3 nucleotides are TGCAGTTCCTTCGGGGGCCGGAACAATGAGCAGTTCTTC.

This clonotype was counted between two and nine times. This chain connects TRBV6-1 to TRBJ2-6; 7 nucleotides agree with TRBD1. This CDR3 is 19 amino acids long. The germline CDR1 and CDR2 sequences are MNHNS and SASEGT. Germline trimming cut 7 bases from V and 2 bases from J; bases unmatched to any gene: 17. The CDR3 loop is CASTRRGREFQAGANVLTF. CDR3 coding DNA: TGTGCCAGCACGCGAAGGGGGCGAGAATTTCAAGCTGGGGCCAACGTCCTGACTTTC.

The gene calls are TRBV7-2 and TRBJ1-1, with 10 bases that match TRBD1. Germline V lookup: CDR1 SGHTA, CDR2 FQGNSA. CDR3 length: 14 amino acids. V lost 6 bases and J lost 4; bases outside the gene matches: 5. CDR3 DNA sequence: TGTGCCAGCAGGACCGGGACAGGGGCCACTGAAGCTTTCTTT. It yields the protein CASRTGTGATEAFF. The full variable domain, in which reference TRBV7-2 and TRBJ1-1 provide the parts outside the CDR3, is GAGVSQSPSNKVTEKGKDVELRCDPISGHTALYWYRQSLGQGLEFLIYFQGNSAPDKSGLPSDRFSAERTGGSVSTLTIQRTQQEDSAVYLCASRTGTGATEAFFGQGTRLTVV.

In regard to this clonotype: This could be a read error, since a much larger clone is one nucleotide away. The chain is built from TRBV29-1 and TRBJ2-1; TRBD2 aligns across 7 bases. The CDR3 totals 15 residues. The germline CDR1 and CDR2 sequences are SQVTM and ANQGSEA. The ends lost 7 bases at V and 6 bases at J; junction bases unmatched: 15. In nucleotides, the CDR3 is TGCAGCGCTCCTCCCGCATCGGGAGGTTTCAATGAGCAGTTCTTC. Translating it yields CSAPPASGGFNEQFF.

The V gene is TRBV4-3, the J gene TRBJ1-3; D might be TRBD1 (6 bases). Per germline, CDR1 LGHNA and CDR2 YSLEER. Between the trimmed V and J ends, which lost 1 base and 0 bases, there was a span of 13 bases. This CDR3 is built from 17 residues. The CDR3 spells CASSQVNYRDSGNTIYF. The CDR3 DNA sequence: TGCGCCAGCAGCCAAGTGAATTACAGGGACTCTGGAAACACCATATATTTT.

The CDR3 region is CAGGQLNTEAFF. CDR3 in DNA: TGTGCCGGCGGACAACTAAACACTGAAGCTTTCTTT. The chain combines TRBV2 with TRBJ1-1; TRBD1 might be the D (5 bases). The V and J ends lost 11 bases and 2 bases respectively, with 12 bases between them. The CDR3 totals 12 residues. Germline CDR1 is SNHLY and CDR2 is FYNNEI.

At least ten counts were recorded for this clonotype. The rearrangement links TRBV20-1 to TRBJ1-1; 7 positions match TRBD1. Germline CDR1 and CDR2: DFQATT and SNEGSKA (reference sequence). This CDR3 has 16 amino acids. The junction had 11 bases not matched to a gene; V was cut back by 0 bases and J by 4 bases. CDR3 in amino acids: CSARDMTGSLLTEAFF. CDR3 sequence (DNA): TGCAGTGCTAGAGATATGACAGGGTCTTTACTCACTGAAGCTTTCTTT.

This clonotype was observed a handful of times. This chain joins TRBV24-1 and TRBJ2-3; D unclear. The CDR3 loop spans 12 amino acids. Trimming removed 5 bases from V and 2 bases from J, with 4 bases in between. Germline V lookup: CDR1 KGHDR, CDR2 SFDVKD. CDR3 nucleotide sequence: TGTGCCACCAGTGGGGACACAGATACGCAGTATTTT. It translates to CATSGDTDTQYF.

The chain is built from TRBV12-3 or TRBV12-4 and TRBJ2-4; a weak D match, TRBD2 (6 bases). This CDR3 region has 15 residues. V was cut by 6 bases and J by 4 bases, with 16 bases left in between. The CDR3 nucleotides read TGTGCCAGCAGCCCGACGACGGCGGGAAAAAACATTCAGTACTTC. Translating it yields CASSPTTAGKNIQYF.

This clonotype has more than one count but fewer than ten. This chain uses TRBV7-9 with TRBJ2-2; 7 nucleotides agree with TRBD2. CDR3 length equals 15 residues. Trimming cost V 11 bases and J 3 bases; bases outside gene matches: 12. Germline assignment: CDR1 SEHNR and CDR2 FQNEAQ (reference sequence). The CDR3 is CAAPRRLADTGELFF. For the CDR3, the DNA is TGTGCCGCCCCCCGGCGTCTAGCGGACACCGGGGAGCTGTTTTTT.

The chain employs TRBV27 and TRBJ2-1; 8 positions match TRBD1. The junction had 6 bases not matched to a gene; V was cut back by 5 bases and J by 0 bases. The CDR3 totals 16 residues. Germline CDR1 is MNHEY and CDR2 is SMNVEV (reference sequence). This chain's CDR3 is CASSRRTGHSYNEQFF. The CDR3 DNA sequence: TGTGCCAGCAGTAGGAGGACAGGGCACTCCTACAATGAGCAGTTCTTC.

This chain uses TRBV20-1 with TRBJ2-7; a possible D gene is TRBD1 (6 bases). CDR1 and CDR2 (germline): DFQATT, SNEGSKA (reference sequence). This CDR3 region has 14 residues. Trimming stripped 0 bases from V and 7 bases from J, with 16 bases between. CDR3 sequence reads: CSARDPGVLGEQYF. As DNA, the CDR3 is TGCAGTGCTAGAGATCCAGGGGTATTGGGGGAGCAGTACTTC.

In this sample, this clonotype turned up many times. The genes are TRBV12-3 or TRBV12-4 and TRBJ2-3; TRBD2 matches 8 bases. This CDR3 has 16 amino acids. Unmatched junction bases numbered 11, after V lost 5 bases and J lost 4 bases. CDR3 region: CASSPHRSGGSDTQYF. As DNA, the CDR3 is TGTGCCAGCAGTCCTCATAGGAGCGGGGGCTCAGATACGCAGTATTTT.

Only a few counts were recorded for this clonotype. The CDR3 DNA reads TGCAGTGCTAGAATTCCGGGGACAGATACGCAGTATTTT. This translates into CSARIPGTDTQYF. The gene calls are TRBV20-1 and TRBJ2-3; possible D gene TRBD2, 5 bases. CDR3 length equals 13 residues. V was pared by 2 bases and J by 3 bases, with 9 bases between. From germline, CDR1 is DFQATT and CDR2 SNEGSKA (reference sequence).

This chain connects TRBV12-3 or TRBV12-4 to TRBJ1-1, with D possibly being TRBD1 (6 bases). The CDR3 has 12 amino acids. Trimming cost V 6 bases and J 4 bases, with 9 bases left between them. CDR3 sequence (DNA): TGTGCCAGCAGCCCAGGGGTCACTGAAGCTTTCTTT. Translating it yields CASSPGVTEAFF.

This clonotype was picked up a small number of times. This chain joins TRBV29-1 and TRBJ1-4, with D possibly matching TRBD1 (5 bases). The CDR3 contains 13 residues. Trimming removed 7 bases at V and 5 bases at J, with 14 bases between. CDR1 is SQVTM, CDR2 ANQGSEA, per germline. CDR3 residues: CSALGDGNEKLFF. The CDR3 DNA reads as TGCAGCGCCCTGGGGGATGGGAATGAAAAACTGTTTTTT.

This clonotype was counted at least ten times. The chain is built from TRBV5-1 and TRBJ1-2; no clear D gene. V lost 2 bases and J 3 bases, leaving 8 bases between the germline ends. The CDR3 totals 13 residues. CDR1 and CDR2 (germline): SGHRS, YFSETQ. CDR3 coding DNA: TGCGCCAGCAGCTTCGGCAGATACTATGGCTACACCTTC. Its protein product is CASSFGRYYGYTF.

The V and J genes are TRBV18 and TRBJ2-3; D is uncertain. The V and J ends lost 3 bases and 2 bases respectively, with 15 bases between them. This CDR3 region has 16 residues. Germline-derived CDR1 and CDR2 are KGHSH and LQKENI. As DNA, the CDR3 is TGTGCCAGCTCACCGACTTACGGCACAATCACAGATACGCAGTATTTT. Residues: CASSPTYGTITDTQYF.

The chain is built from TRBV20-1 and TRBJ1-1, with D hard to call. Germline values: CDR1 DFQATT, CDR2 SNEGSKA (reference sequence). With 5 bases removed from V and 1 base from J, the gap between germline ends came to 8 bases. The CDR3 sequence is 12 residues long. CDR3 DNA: TGCAGTGCTGGGGAACCGAACACTGAAGCTTTCTTT. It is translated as CSAGEPNTEAFF.

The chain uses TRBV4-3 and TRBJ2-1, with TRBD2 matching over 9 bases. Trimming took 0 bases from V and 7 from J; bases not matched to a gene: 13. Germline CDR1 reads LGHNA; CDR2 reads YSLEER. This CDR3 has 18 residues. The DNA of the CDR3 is TGCGCCAGCAGCCAAGATGGAGGGTTACTAGCGGGTAGGAATGAGCAGTTCTTC. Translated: CASSQDGGLLAGRNEQFF.

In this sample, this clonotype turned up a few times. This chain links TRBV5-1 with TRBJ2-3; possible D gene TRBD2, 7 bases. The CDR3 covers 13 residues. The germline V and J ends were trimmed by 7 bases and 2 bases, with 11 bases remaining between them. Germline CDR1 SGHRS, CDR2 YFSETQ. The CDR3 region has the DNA TGCGCCAGCTTCGGGGGGCCCACAGATACGCAGTATTTT. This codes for CASFGGPTDTQYF.